A single T cell receptor (beta chain) is shown here with its context. The data stem from a study of blood T cell repertoires in COVID-19. Libraries were prepared by immunoSEQ multiplex PCR; TCRdb keeps only in-frame clonotypes and omits some of them. Among 140,000 or so clones, 88% were seen once, and the ten largest hold less than 2%. Looked up from germline, CDR1 is GTSNPN and CDR2 is SVGIG (reference sequence). The V and J ends lost 4 bases and 0 bases respectively, with 21 bases between them. CDR3 length: 18 amino acids. Sequences were obtained from peripheral blood. The chain is built from TRBV30 and TRBJ1-4; the D is unclear. This sequence was found in a woman aged 45-65 years with acute or convalescent COVID-19. For the CDR3, the DNA is TGTGCCTGGACCCGCTCCGGACCGGAGGTCCCAACTAATGAAAAACTGTTTTTT. Its translation is CAWTRSGPEVPTNEKLFF.